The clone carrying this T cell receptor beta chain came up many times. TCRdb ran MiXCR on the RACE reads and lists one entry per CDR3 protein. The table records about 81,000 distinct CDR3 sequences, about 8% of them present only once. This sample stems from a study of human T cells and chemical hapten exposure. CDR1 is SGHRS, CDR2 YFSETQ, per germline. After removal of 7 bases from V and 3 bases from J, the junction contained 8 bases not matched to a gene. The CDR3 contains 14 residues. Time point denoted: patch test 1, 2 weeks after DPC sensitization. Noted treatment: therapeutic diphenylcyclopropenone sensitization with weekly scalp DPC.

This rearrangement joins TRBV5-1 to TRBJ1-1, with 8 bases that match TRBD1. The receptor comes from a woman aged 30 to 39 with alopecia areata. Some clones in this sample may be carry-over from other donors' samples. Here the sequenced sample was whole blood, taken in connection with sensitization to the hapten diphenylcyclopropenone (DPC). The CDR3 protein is CASSRDRRYTEAFF. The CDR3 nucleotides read TGCGCCAGCTCTCGGGACAGGCGATACACTGAAGCTTTCTTT.